The 10 T cell receptor beta chains presented below share a single source sample, sequenced in a study of OX40 agonist ivuxolimab in advanced cancers. Sequencing used immunoSEQ multiplex PCR; TCRdb keeps in-frame clones, though not all of them. Of 58,000 or so clones listed, 85% to 90% are singletons. Specimen: CD4+ or CD8+ T cells sorted from blood, collected in a trial of the OX40 agonist ivuxolimab. The receptors were gathered from an adult with an advanced solid tumor such as melanoma, head and neck, liver or kidney cancer.

This chain joins TRBV30 and TRBJ1-5; D remains ambiguous. Trimming removed 0 bases at V and 0 bases at J, with 6 bases between. This CDR3 is built from 14 residues. Germline V gives CDR1 GTSNPN, CDR2 SVGIG (reference sequence). Here the CDR3 DNA reads TGTGCCTGGAGTGTAGAGGCTAGCAATCAGCCCCAGCATTTT. Translated: CAWSVEASNQPQHF. The full variable domain, in which reference TRBV30 and TRBJ1-5 provide the parts outside the CDR3, is SQTIHQWPATLVQPVGSPLSLECTVEGTSNPNLYWYRQAAGRGLQLLFYSVGIGQISSEVPQNLSASRPQDRQFILSSKKLLLSDSGFYLCAWSVEASNQPQHFGDGTRLSIL.

This clone was seen once. The rearrangement uses TRBV7-8 and TRBJ2-5, with 7 bases aligning to TRBD1. The J segment lost 0 bases and the V segment lost 4 bases, leaving 5 bases of the junction unmatched. The CDR3 runs to 15 residues. Germline V lookup: CDR1 SGHVS, CDR2 FQNEAQ. The CDR3 DNA sequence: TGTGCCAGCAGCTCCCGACAGGGTAACCAAGAGACCCAGTACTTC. Amino acids: CASSSRQGNQETQYF.

The chain carries TRBV11-3 and TRBJ2-1, with a tentative D call TRBD2 (5 bases). The V gene's germline CDR1 is SGHNT and CDR2 YENEEA. This CDR3 is built from 15 residues. Trimming took off 0 bases at V and 0 bases at J, with 6 bases between the two ends. In DNA form, the CDR3 reads TGTGCCAGCAGCTTAGATGGGAGCTCCTACAATGAGCAGTTCTTC. This encodes CASSLDGSSYNEQFF.

J is TRBJ2-7 and V is TRBV30; 9 bases line up with TRBD1. Germline CDR1 is GTSNPN and CDR2 is SVGIG (reference sequence). This CDR3 has 14 amino acids. The J segment lost 3 bases and the V segment lost 4 bases, leaving 7 bases of the junction unmatched. This CDR3 is CAWTPDRGNYEQYF. The CDR3, as DNA: TGTGCCTGGACCCCGGACAGGGGAAACTACGAGCAGTACTTC. Drawing the rest from reference TRBV30 and TRBJ2-7, the complete variable domain is SQTIHQWPATLVQPVGSPLSLECTVEGTSNPNLYWYRQAAGRGLQLLFYSVGIGQISSEVPQNLSASRPQDRQFILSSKKLLLSDSGFYLCAWTPDRGNYEQYFGPGTRLTVT.

With respect to this clone: Its ends do not fully match the called genes, so a read error is possible. J is TRBJ2-3 and V is TRBV7-7, with 9 positions matching TRBD1. The CDR3 consists of 14 residues. Germline CDR1 SSHAT, CDR2 FNYEAQ (reference sequence). This CDR3 is CASSSGQGADTQYF. CDR3 bases: TGTGCTAGCAGCTCGGGACAGGGTGCAGATACGCAGTATTTT.

The rearrangement links TRBV25-1 to TRBJ2-2; D uncertain. Trimming removed 9 bases at V and 3 bases at J, with 20 bases between. From germline, CDR1 is MGHDK and CDR2 SYGVNS. The CDR3 is 16 amino acids. CDR3 coding DNA: TGTGCCAGGGGCTCCCGGAGTTTTCGGTACACCGGGGAGCTGTTTTTT. Translating it yields CARGSRSFRYTGELFF.

Of note for this clone: The sample has other DNA sequences that encode this CDR3 too. J is TRBJ1-1 and V is TRBV28, with D maybe TRBD1 (5 bases). Germline CDR1 reads MDHEN; CDR2 reads SYDVKM. The V gene lost 6 bases and the J gene lost 0 bases, with 11 bases spanning the gap. CDR3 length: 14 amino acids. In nucleotides, the CDR3 is TGTGCCAGCAGGGGGCCCGAAATGAACACTGAAGCTTTCTTT. This sequence encodes CASRGPEMNTEAFF.

This clone has only one observation. The chain links TRBV4-3 to TRBJ2-5, with TRBD2 matching over 10 bases. The V and J ends lost 0 bases and 4 bases, in that order; junction bases with no gene match: 11. Germline CDR1 and CDR2: LGHNA and YSLEER. The CDR3 contains 18 residues. CDR3 coding DNA: TGCGCCAGCAGCCAAGAAACCCCCAGCGGGGGGGCGGGAGAGACCCAGTACTTC. It specifies CASSQETPSGGAGETQYF.

The chain recombines TRBV7-9 with TRBJ2-6; D remains unclear. The germline CDR1 and CDR2 sequences are SEHNR and FQNEAQ (reference sequence). The CDR3 contains 14 residues. V was shortened by 8 bases and J by 2 bases, with 10 bases between the two germline ends. CDR3 region: CASYGKAGANVLTF. Written as DNA, the CDR3 is TGTGCCAGCTATGGAAAGGCTGGGGCCAACGTCCTGACTTTC.

A few counts support this clone. The J gene is TRBJ2-1, the V gene TRBV28; D possibly corresponds to TRBD2 (6 bases). Germline-derived CDR1 and CDR2 are MDHEN and SYDVKM. The CDR3 contains 17 residues. Trimming removed 6 bases at V and 8 bases at J, with 26 bases between. CDR3 sequence reads: CASSLRSGVYGSDEQFF. The CDR3 DNA sequence: TGTGCCAGCAGCTTACGCTCGGGGGTCTATGGTTCTGATGAGCAGTTCTTC.